Presented here are 20 T cell receptor beta chains from one specimen sequenced in a study of T cells expressing NK-cell markers (dated by TCRdb to about 2020). To prepare the library, 5' RACE was applied. TCRdb lists the instrument as Illumina HiSeq 2000. The reads went through TCRdb reprocessing, and each CDR3 protein sequence gets one entry with no DNA. The data table for this sample lists about 430,000 distinct CDR3 sequences. Of the sample, about 1.5% falls within the top ten clones. Sequenced sample: blood T cells: a sorted CD56 or NKG2C T cell subset, CD4+ or CD8+ T cells, or bulk PBMC T cells (not recorded which). The receptors shown here come from a woman in her fifties or sixties in good health. Donor details come from another sample of the same person, matched by shared clones.

This chain uses TRBV10-3 with TRBJ1-1. Germline CDR1 and CDR2: ENHRY and SYGVKD. The CDR3 runs 14 residues. This CDR3 reads CAIRRGRADTEAFF.

J is TRBJ1-5 and V is TRBV30; TCRdb's assignment of TRBD1 cannot be checked, as there is no DNA. Germline CDR1 GTSNPN, CDR2 SVGIG (reference sequence). There are 15 residues in the CDR3. CDR3 loop: CAWSVGGHRAQPQHF.

This chain links TRBV20-1 with TRBJ2-3; lacking DNA, the TRBD2 call made by TCRdb goes unchecked. Germline CDR1 and CDR2: DFQATT and SNEGSKA (reference sequence). The CDR3 is 14 residues long. The CDR3 sequence is CSAPRGSVTDTQYF.

The chain links TRBV18 to TRBJ2-4. CDR3 length equals 16 residues. Per the germline V gene, CDR1 is KGHSH and CDR2 is LQKENI. CDR3 protein: CASSHRDTTDKNIQYF. The entire variable domain, with the rest obtained from reference TRBV18 and TRBJ2-4, is as follows: NAGVMQNPRHLVRRRGQEARLRCSPMKGHSHVYWYRQLPEEGLKFMVYLQKENIIDESGMPKERFSAEFPKEGPSILRIQQVVRGDSAAYFCASSHRDTTDKNIQYFGAGTRLSVL.

The chain couples TRBV7-9 to TRBJ2-5; the TCRdb D gene call, TRBD1, has no DNA to confirm it. Germline values: CDR1 SEHNR, CDR2 FQNEAQ (reference sequence). The CDR3 has 18 residues. CDR3 sequence reads: CASSPGTELGVSRETQYF.

The chain couples TRBV12-3 or TRBV12-4 to TRBJ2-5; the TCRdb call, TRBD1, lacks DNA for checking. CDR3 length: 14 residues. The CDR3 reads CASSLGRNQETQYF.

This chain joins TRBV2 and TRBJ2-1. The CDR3 has 14 amino acids. Germline CDR1 and CDR2: SNHLY and FYNNEI. CDR3 sequence: CASSEVGLNNEQFF.

This rearrangement joins TRBV18 to TRBJ2-5; TCRdb names TRBD2, which stays unverified in the absence of DNA. The CDR3 contains 15 residues. Germline V CDR1 and CDR2: KGHSH, LQKENI. The CDR3: CASSYRDSGGETQYF.

The genes are TRBV29-1 and TRBJ2-5; the TRBD2 assignment by TCRdb is unverifiable without DNA. This CDR3 region has 16 residues. Per germline, CDR1 SQVTM and CDR2 ANQGSEA. The CDR3 region is CSTTEASGRAGETQYF.

The chain combines TRBV7-3 with TRBJ2-1; TCRdb selects TRBD2, and the lack of DNA leaves this call unchecked. The CDR3 is made up of 14 amino acids. CDR1 SGHTA and CDR2 FQGTGA come from the germline V gene. This chain's CDR3 is CASSRLAVNNEQFF.

This chain joins TRBV12-3 or TRBV12-4 and TRBJ1-4. The CDR3 is made up of 15 amino acids. CDR3 protein: CASSQTPRHGEKLFF.

The V and J genes are TRBV6-5 and TRBJ2-2; TCRdb returns TRBD1, unconfirmable since there is no DNA. The CDR3 is 15 residues long. Germline CDR1 MNHEY, CDR2 SVGAGI. CDR3 protein: CASSPPTGPTGELFF.

The chain recombines TRBV12-3 or TRBV12-4 with TRBJ2-7; the TCRdb D gene call, TRBD1, has no DNA to confirm it. This CDR3 is built from 15 residues. The CDR3 reads CASSLTGQGWVEQYF.

V gene TRBV12-3 or TRBV12-4 combines with J gene TRBJ2-3; the TCRdb call, TRBD1, lacks DNA for checking. The CDR3 sequence is 11 residues long. CDR3 loop: CASRAPGTQYF.

CDR3: CASRVGLATYNEQFF. The genes are TRBV12-3 or TRBV12-4 and TRBJ2-1; the D gene TCRdb calls, TRBD2, cannot be checked with no DNA. This CDR3 has 15 residues.

This chain joins TRBV19 and TRBJ2-2; TCRdb's D call, TRBD2, is unchecked because there is no DNA. The CDR3 has 18 residues. CDR1 and CDR2 from the germline V gene are LNHDA and SQIVND (reference sequence). CDR3 loop: CASSMVTSGRVRTGELFF.

Here the CDR3 reads CASSTLTGTETQYF. V usage is TRBV9 and J usage is TRBJ2-5; lacking DNA, the TRBD1 call made by TCRdb goes unchecked. Germline V gives CDR1 SGDLS, CDR2 YYNGEE. The CDR3 has 14 amino acids. The full variable domain, rest sourced from reference TRBV9 and TRBJ2-5, is DSGVTQTPKHLITATGQRVTLRCSPRSGDLSVYWYQQSLDQGLQFLIQYYNGEERAKGNILERFSAQQFPDLHSELNLSSLELGDSALYFCASSTLTGTETQYFGPGTRLLVL.

The chain combines TRBV20-1 with TRBJ1-1; TCRdb lists TRBD1, though no DNA is available to test this call. The CDR3 length is 14 residues. Germline CDR1 DFQATT, CDR2 SNEGSKA (reference sequence). Here the CDR3 reads CSAPWDRGSTQAFF.

The rearrangement uses TRBV24-1 and TRBJ2-3. Germline V gene lookup returns CDR1 KGHDR and CDR2 SFDVKD. The CDR3 length is 15 residues. CDR3 region: CATSDSRRSTDTQYF.

The V call is TRBV6-2 or TRBV6-3, the J call TRBJ2-5; TCRdb picks TRBD2, but there is no DNA to check that call. Germline V lookup: CDR1 MNHEY, CDR2 SVGEGT. This CDR3 contains 17 residues. The CDR3 sequence: CATNLRPAGGTQETQYF.